This T cell receptor beta chain was observed in a study of blood T cell repertoires in COVID-19. V lost 2 bases and J lost 7, with 8 bases in between. Germline V gene lookup returns CDR1 MDHEN and CDR2 SYDVKM. This CDR3 has 13 amino acids. Some clones are missing from TCRdb's copy, which holds only in-frame ones; the method was immunoSEQ multiplex PCR. The profile covers fewer than 85,000 clones, with about 74% appearing a single time and roughly 2.4% taken by the ten largest. This chain links TRBV28 with TRBJ1-4; D might be TRBD1 (6 bases). Input material: peripheral blood. The sequence came from a man aged 65-85 years with COVID-19, enrolled during active disease. Here the CDR3 reads CASSLQGSEKLFF. The CDR3 nucleotides read TGTGCCAGCAGTTTACAGGGGAGTGAAAAACTGTTTTTT.